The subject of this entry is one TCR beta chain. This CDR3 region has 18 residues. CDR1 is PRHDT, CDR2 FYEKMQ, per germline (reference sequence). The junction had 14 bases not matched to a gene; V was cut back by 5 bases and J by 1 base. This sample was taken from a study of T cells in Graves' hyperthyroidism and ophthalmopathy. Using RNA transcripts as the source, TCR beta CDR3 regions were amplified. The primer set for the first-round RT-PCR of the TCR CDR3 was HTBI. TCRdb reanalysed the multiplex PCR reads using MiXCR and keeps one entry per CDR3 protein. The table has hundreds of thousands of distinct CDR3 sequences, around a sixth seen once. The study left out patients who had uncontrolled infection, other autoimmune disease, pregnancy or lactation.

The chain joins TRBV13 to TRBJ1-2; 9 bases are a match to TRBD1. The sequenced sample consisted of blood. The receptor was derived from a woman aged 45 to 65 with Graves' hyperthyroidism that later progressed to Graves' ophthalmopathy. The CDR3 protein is CASSNIRDREFFNYGYTF. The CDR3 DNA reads TGTGCCAGCAGCAATATCCGGGACAGGGAATTTTTTAACTATGGCTACACCTTC.